The present entry profiles one T cell receptor (beta chain) with its context. What it recognizes is unknown. V was pared by 5 bases and J by 1 base, with 15 bases between. The CDR3 totals 16 residues. Germline V gene data show CDR1 as MNHEY and CDR2 as SMNVEV (reference sequence). Time point reported: 2015-2016 season, 7 days after influenza vaccination. Survey level resolution was used for TCRB sequencing. Sequencing used immunoSEQ multiplex PCR; TCRdb keeps in-frame clones, though not all of them. The data contain 2,000 to 2,500 clones, more than 75% of them singletons. These data originate in a study of follicular helper T cells after annual influenza vaccination. Study-level background: Blood was drawn on days 0, 7 and 28 after vaccination.

Study conclusions and caveats: Most later recoveries of Day 7 ICOS+CD38+ clones were ICOS-CD38- cTfh.

This chain joins TRBV27 and TRBJ1-3; D not certain. This TCR came from an adult who received the influenza vaccine. The source material was CXCR5+ CD38- circulating T follicular helper cells from blood, sampled 7 days after influenza vaccination. The sample's subset: circulating Tfh, non-naive CD4+CXCR5+PD-1+ (ICOS+CD38+ or ICOS-CD38-). CDR3 protein: CASSPDFGLSGNTIYF. CDR3 sequence (DNA): TGTGCCAGCAGTCCAGATTTTGGTTTATCTGGAAACACCATATATTTT.